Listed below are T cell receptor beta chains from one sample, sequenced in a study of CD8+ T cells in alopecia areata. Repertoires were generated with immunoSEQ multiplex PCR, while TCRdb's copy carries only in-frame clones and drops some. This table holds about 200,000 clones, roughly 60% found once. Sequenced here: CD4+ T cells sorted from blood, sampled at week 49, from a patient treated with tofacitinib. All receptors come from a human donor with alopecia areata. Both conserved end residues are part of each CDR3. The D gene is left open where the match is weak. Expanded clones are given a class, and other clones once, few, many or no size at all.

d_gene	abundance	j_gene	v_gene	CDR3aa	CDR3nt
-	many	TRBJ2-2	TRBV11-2	CASSLGQLLGIGELFF	TGTGCCAGCAGCTTAGGTCAACTGCTAGGAATCGGGGAGCTGTTTTTT
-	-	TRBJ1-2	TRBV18	CASSPTQSYGYTF	TGTGCCAGCTCACCGACCCAGAGCTATGGCTACACCTTC
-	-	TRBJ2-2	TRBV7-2	CASSSSLLNTGELFF	TGTGCCAGCAGCTCAAGCCTATTGAACACCGGGGAGCTGTTTTTT
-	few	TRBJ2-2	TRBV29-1	CSAIPTGRASNTGELFF	TGCAGCGCGATCCCGACAGGGAGGGCCTCGAACACCGGGGAGCTGTTTTTT
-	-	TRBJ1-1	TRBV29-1	CSVLVRVNTEAFF	TGCAGCGTCCTCGTCAGGGTGAACACTGAAGCTTTCTTT
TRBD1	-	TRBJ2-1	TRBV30	CAWSVLQGAGEQFF	TGTGCCTGGAGTGTTTTACAGGGGGCCGGTGAGCAGTTCTTC
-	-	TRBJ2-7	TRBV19	CATSRRGSSYEQYF	TGTGCCACCTCAAGGAGAGGGAGCTCCTACGAGCAGTACTTC
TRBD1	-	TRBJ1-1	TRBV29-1	CSALRDRGTEAFF	TGCAGCGCGCTCCGGGACAGGGGCACTGAAGCTTTCTTT
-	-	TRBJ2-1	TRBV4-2	CASSPGHLYNEQFF	TGTGCCAGCAGCCCGGGACACCTCTACAATGAGCAGTTCTTC
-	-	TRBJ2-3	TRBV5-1	CASSLPASTDTQYF	TGCGCCAGCAGCTTACCTGCTAGCACAGATACGCAGTATTTT
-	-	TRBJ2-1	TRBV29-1	CSVAHVDEQFF	TGCAGCGTTGCACATGTCGATGAGCAGTTCTTC
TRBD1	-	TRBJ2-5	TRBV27	CASSLYRGQETQYF	TGTGCCAGCAGTTTATACAGGGGGCAGGAGACCCAGTACTTC
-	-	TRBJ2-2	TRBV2	CASSGGPNGELFF	TGTGCCAGCAGCGGGGGGCCTAACGGGGAGCTGTTTTTT
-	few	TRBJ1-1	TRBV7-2	CASSRQQGLASMNTEAFF	TGTGCCAGCAGCCGGCAACAGGGATTAGCTAGTATGAACACTGAAGCTTTCTTT
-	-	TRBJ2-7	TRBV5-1	CASTIGRSYEQYF	TGCGCCAGCACCATTGGACGGTCCTACGAGCAGTACTTC
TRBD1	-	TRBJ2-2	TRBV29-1	CSVAHRGPGELFF	TGCAGCGTTGCCCACAGGGGCCCCGGGGAGCTGTTTTTT
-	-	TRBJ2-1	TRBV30	CAWSEGRGNEQFF	TGTGCCTGGAGTGAGGGGAGAGGAAATGAGCAGTTCTTC
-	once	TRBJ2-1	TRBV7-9	CATQGLNNEQFF	TGTGCCACGCAGGGGTTGAACAATGAGCAGTTCTTC
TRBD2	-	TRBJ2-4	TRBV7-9	CASSLAGRAKNIQYF	TGTGCCAGCAGCTTAGCCGGGAGGGCCAAAAACATTCAGTACTTC
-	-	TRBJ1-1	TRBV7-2	CASSGDWAEAFF	TGTGCCAGCAGTGGGGATTGGGCTGAAGCTTTCTTT
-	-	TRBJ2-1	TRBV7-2	CASSSYGTPANEQFF	TGTGCCAGCAGCTCATACGGGACTCCAGCGAATGAGCAGTTCTTC
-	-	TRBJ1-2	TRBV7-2	CASSLSGSSANYGYTF	TGTGCCAGCAGCCTGTCGGGCTCCTCAGCTAACTATGGCTACACCTTC
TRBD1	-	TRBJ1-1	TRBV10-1	CASSDHRGAGGTEAFF	TGCGCCAGCAGTGACCATCGGGGGGCAGGGGGCACTGAAGCTTTCTTT
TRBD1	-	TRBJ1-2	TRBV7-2	CASSNTDRKGGYTF	TGTGCCAGCAGTAACACGGACAGGAAAGGGGGCTACACCTTC
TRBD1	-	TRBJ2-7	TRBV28	CASRRITGTGSYEQYF	TGTGCCAGCAGGCGTATAACCGGGACAGGGTCCTACGAGCAGTACTTC
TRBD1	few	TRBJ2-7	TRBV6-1	CASTPRTGTYEQYF	TGTGCCAGCACTCCCCGGACAGGGACCTACGAGCAGTACTTC
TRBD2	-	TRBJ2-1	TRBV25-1	CASAAGLPYNEQFF	TGTGCCAGCGCCGCGGGACTACCCTACAATGAGCAGTTCTTC
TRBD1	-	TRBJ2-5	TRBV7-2	CASSRTGGETQYF	TGTGCCAGCAGCAGGACAGGGGGCGAGACCCAGTACTTC
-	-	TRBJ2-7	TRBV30	CAWSDRDEQYF	TGTGCCTGGAGTGACCGCGACGAGCAGTACTTC
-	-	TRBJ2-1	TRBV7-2	CASSLFNEQFF	TGTGCCAGCAGCTTATTCAATGAGCAGTTCTTC
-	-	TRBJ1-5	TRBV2	CASRSQGPQHF	TGTGCCAGCAGGAGTCAAGGGCCCCAGCATTTT
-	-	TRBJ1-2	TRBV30	CAWSVMDRSLANYGYTF	TGTGCCTGGAGTGTTATGGACCGTTCCCTCGCTAACTATGGCTACACCTTC
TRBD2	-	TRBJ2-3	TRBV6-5	CASSQRGEHTDTQYF	TGTGCCAGCAGCCAGCGGGGAGAACACACAGATACGCAGTATTTT
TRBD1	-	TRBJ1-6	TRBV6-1	CASRARDRANSPLHF	TGTGCCAGCAGAGCTCGGGACAGGGCTAATTCACCCCTCCACTTT
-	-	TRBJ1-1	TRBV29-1	CSVGEVPTEAFF	TGCAGCGTTGGGGAGGTACCCACTGAAGCTTTCTTT
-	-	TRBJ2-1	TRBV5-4	CASSTAGGNEQFF	TGTGCCAGCAGCACGGCAGGGGGGAATGAGCAGTTCTTC
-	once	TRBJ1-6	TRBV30	CAWSKSGGSPLHF	TGTGCCTGGAGTAAGAGTGGGGGTTCACCCCTCCACTTT
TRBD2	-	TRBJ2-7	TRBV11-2	CASSQRTSGVYEQYF	TGTGCCAGCAGCCAAAGGACTAGCGGGGTTTACGAGCAGTACTTC
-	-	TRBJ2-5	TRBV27	CARGTLRVNQETQYF	TGTGCCAGGGGGACCCTCAGGGTTAACCAAGAGACCCAGTACTTC
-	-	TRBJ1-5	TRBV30	CAWSVGLSDQPQHF	TGTGCCTGGAGTGTAGGGTTGAGCGATCAGCCCCAGCATTTT
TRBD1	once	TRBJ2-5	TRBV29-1	CSVPGQGVETQYF	TGCAGCGTCCCGGGACAGGGGGTGGAGACCCAGTACTTC
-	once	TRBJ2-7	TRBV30	CAWSVYGVPEQYF	TGTGCCTGGAGTGTGTACGGAGTCCCCGAGCAGTACTTC
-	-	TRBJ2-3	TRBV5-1	CASTSDGGPTDTQYF	TGCGCCAGCACCAGCGACGGGGGCCCCACAGATACGCAGTATTTT
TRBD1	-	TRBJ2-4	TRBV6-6	CASSYGGQSNIQYF	TGTGCCAGCAGTTACGGGGGACAGTCAAACATTCAGTACTTC
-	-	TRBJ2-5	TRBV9	CASSVALQETQYF	TGTGCCAGCAGCGTAGCTCTACAAGAGACCCAGTACTTC
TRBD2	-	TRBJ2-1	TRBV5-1	CASSLIRGGREQFF	TGCGCCAGCAGCTTGATACGGGGGGGCCGTGAGCAGTTCTTC
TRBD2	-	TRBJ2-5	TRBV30	CAWSGLAGPYQYF	TGTGCCTGGAGTGGCCTAGCGGGGCCGTACCAGTACTTC
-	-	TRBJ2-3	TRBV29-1	CSVTAGSDTQYF	TGCAGCGTTACGGCGGGATCAGATACGCAGTATTTT
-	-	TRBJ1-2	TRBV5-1	CASSSRGETGYTF	TGCGCCAGCAGCTCCCGGGGGGAGACCGGCTACACCTTC